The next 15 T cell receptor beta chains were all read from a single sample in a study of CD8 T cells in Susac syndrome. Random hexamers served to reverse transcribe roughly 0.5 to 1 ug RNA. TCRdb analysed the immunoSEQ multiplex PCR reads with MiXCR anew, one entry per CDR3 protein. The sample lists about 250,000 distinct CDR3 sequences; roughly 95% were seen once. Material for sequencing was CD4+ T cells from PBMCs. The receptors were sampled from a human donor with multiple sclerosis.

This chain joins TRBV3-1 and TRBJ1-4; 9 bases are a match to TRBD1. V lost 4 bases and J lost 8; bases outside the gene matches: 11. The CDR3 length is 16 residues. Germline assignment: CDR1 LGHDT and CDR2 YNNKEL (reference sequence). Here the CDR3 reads CASSLQQGTGNEKLFF. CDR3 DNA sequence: TGTGCCAGCAGCCTCCAACAAGGGACAGGGAACGAAAAACTGTTTTTT.

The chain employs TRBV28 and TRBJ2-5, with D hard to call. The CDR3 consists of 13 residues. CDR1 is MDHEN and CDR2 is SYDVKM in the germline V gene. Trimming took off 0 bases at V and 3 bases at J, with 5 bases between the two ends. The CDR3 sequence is CASSLWGKETQYF. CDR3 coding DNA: TGTGCCAGCAGTTTATGGGGGAAAGAGACCCAGTACTTC.

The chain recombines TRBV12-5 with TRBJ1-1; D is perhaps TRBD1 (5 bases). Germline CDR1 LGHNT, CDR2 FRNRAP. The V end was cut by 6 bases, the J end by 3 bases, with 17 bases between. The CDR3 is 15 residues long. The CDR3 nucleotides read TGTGCTAGTGGCCTATCCCAGGGAACTTACACTGAAGCTTTCTTT. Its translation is CASGLSQGTYTEAFF.

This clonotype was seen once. The CDR3 here is CASRPGAGHNQPQHF. The CDR3 coding sequence is TGCGCCAGCCGACCGGGAGCAGGACACAATCAGCCCCAGCATTTT. The rearrangement joins TRBV10-2 to TRBJ1-5; TRBD1 is a possible D gene (5 bases). Trimming took 8 bases from V and 3 from J, leaving 17 bases between them. CDR1 is WSHSY, CDR2 SAAADI, per germline. The CDR3 runs to 15 residues.

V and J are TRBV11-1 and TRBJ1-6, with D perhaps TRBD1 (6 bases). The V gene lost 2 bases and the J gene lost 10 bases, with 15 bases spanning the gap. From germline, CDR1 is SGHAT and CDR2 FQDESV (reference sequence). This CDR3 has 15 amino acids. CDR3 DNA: TGTGCCAGCAGCTTACGTTCTGGCAGGGGCTCACCCCTCCACTTT. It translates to CASSLRSGRGSPLHF.

CDR3 DNA sequence: TGTGCCAGCAGTCTAAACCCGGGACGGACGAATTCACCCCTCCACTTT. It yields the protein CASSLNPGRTNSPLHF. J is TRBJ1-6 and V is TRBV12-3 or TRBV12-4; possible D gene TRBD1, 5 bases. With 5 bases removed from V and 7 bases from J, the gap between germline ends came to 18 bases. The CDR3 totals 16 residues.

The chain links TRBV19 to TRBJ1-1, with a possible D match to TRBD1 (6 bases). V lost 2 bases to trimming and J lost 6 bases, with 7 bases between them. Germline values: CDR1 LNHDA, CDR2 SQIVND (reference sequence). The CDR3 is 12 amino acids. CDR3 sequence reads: CASSIRGAEAFF. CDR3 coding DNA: TGTGCCAGTAGTATAAGGGGGGCTGAAGCTTTCTTT.

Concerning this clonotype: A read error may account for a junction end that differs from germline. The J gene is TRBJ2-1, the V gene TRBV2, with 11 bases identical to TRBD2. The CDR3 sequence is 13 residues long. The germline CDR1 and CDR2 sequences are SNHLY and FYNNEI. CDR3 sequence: CASSLLAGTSGTF. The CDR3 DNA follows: TGTGCCAGCAGTCTTCTGGCCGGGACTAGCGGAACCTTC.

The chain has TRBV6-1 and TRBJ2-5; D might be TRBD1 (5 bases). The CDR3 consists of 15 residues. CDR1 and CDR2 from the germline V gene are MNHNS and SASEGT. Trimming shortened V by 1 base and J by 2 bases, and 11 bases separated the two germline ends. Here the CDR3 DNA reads TGTGCCAGCAGTGAAGATCCAGGGCATCAAGAGACCCAGTACTTC. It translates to CASSEDPGHQETQYF.

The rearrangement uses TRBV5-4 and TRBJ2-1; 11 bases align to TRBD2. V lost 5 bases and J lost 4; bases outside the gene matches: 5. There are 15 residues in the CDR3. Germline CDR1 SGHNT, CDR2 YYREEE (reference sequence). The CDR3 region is CASSFSGGAYNEQFF. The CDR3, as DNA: TGTGCCAGCAGTTTTAGCGGGGGGGCGTACAATGAGCAGTTCTTC.

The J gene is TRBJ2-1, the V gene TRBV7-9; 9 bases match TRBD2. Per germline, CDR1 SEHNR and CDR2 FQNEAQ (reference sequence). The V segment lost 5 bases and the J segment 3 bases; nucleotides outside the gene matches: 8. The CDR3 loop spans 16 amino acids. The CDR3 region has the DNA TGTGCCAGCAGCCCGGGGCTAGCGGGACGCTACAATGAGCAGTTCTTC. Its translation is CASSPGLAGRYNEQFF. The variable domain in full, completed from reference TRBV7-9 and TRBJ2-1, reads DTGVSQNPRHKITKRGQNVTFRCDPISEHNRLYWYRQTLGQGPEFLTYFQNEAQLEKSRLLSDRFSAERPKGSFSTLEIQRTEQGDSAMYLCASSPGLAGRYNEQFFGPGTRLTVL.

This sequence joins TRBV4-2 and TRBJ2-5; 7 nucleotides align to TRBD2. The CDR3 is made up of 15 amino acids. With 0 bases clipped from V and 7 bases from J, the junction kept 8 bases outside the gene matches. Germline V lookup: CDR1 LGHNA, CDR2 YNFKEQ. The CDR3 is CASSQEGSSGGTQYF. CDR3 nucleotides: TGTGCCAGCAGCCAAGAGGGGTCCTCGGGGGGGACCCAGTACTTC.

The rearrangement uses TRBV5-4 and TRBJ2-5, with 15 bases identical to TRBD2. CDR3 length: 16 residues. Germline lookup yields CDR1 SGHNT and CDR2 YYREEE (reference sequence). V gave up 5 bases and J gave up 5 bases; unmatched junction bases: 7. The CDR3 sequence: CASSWTSGRAGETQYF. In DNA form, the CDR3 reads TGTGCCAGCAGTTGGACTAGCGGGAGGGCCGGCGAGACCCAGTACTTC.

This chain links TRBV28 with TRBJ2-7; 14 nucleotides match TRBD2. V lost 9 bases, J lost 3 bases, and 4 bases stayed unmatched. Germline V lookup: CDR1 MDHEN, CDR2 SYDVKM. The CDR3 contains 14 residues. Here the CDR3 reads CASRLAGGHYEQYF. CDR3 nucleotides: TGTGCCAGTCGACTAGCGGGGGGGCACTACGAGCAGTACTTC.

The CDR3 DNA reads as TGTGCCAGCAGCCCGGGACTAGCGACGAACACCGGGGAGCTGTTTTTT. Translated: CASSPGLATNTGELFF. J is TRBJ2-2 and V is TRBV5-4; 10 bases line up with TRBD2. With V trimmed by 4 bases and J by 0 bases, 3 bases remained unmatched. The germline V gene has CDR1 SGHNT and CDR2 YYREEE (reference sequence). This CDR3 has 16 amino acids.